The entry below describes one TCR beta chain. No antigen is known for it. Per-nucleotide qualities are absent, and no much larger clonotype sits a single base away. For both TCR sequencing and RNA sequencing, RNA was extracted from PBMCs using TRIzol. The diagnosis of Graves' disease was made according to American Thyroid Association guidelines. Recruitment of patients was carried out at an endocrinology department in Xi'an, China. Each patient gave around 9 milliliters of peripheral blood, collected in an EDTA anticoagulant tube. PBMCs were isolated by Ficoll Paque Plus density gradient separation without further T cell sorting. An Agilent 2100 Bioanalyzer and agarose gel were used to check RNA quality, while a NanoDrop 2000 measured RNA concentration. TCRdb reprocessed the public reads (quality trimming at Q25 with fastp, clone calling with MiXCR) and kept in-frame beta chains. Rows with a matching CDR3 protein are joined into one entry that keeps the most common DNA and genes. The sample yields just under 1,000 distinct CDR3 sequences; about nine tenths were counted once. The ten largest clones represent 8.5% to 12% of the sample.

This specimen comes from a study of regulatory T cells in long-lasting Graves disease (dated by TCRdb to about 2021). Looking at the study overall: Patients with persistent Graves' disease were compared with patients with newly diagnosed Graves' disease using TCR sequencing and RNA sequencing of peripheral blood. A total of around 35 samples were covered by TCR sequencing, comprising around 13 persistent and 20 newly diagnosed Graves' disease patients. The study was conducted in China and was registered as a clinical trial. The full study reports these points: Preferential use of TRBV28, TRBJ1-2 and TRBJ2-5 was observed in persistent disease, whereas TRBV20-1 and TRBJ2-1 were favored in newly diagnosed disease. Persistent Graves' disease patients showed lower TCR Shannon entropy and fewer highly expanded clones than newly diagnosed patients, suggesting clonal expansion. Because the primary lesion, thyroid tissue, could not be accessed, the study looked at peripheral blood alone. Persistent patients shared more public clonotypes among themselves (around 2,500) than newly diagnosed patients did (over 900). As a limitation, the authors acknowledged that the small sample size may reduce accuracy.

In the germline V gene (reference sequence), CDR1 corresponds to MNHEY and CDR2 to SMNVEV. The CDR3 goes from the cysteine to the phenylalanine over 16 residues. Kept here is only the CDR3 DNA, which spans 48 bases and is read in frame from base 1. From V the trimming removes 6 bases and from J it removes 2 bases, while the gene matches leave 12 bases of the junction unaccounted for. The V and J genes are TRBV27 and TRBJ2-7, with 8 bases in between that match TRBD2. This TCR came from a man aged 25 to 40 with Graves disease. Donor details come from another sample of the same person, matched by shared clones. The sample in question was peripheral blood mononuclear cells (PBMCs), obtained with antithyroid drug treatment, in newly diagnosed or persistent Graves disease (not recorded which). The CDR3 sequence is CASSPRGREETYEQYF. At the DNA level, the sequence is TGTGCCAGCAGCCCCCGGGGGCGGGAGGAAACCTACGAGCAGTACTTC.